Included here is one T cell receptor beta chain sequence, with context. Per the original data handling: For nucleated cells, counts were estimated from reference gene primer amplification. Repertoires were generated with immunoSEQ multiplex PCR, while TCRdb's copy carries only in-frame clones and drops some. V and J calls and clone size are given by that table; D and trimming were obtained from the DNA. The repertoire holds roughly 84,000 clones, about 80% seen once, with around 4% in the top ten. This entry is derived from a study of blood T cell repertoires in COVID-19. The wider study: The origin of the acute and convalescent COVID-19 samples was the United States, Italy and Spain. Sources were T cells, B-cell-depleted T cells, or PBMCs; the material itself was cDNA or gDNA.

This CDR3 is built from 17 residues. V was clipped by 1 base and J by 4 bases; unmatched bases: 7. The germline CDR1 and CDR2 sequences are SGHTA and FQGNSA. This sequence joins TRBV7-2 and TRBJ2-6; 7 bases match TRBD1. The clonotype was recovered from a woman between 50 and 59 years old with acute or convalescent COVID-19. Sequenced input: peripheral blood. The CDR3 region is CASSLDVRGHGANVLTF. The CDR3 nucleotides read TGTGCCAGCAGCTTAGATGTTAGGGGGCACGGGGCCAACGTCCTGACTTTC.